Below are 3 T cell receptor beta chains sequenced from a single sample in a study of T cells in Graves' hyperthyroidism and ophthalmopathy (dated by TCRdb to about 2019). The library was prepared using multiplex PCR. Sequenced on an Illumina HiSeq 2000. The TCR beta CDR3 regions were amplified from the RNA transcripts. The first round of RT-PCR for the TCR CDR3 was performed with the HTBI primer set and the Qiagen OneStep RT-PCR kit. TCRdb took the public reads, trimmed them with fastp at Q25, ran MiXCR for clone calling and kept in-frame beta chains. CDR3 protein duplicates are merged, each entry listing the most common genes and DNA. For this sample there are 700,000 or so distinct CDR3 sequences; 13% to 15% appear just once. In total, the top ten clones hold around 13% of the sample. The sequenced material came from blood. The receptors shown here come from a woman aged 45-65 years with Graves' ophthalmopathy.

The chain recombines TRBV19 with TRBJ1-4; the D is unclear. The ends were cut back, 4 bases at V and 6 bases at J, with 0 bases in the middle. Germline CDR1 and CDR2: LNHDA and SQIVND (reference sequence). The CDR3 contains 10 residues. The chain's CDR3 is CASSNEKLFF. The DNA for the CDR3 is TGTGCCAGTAGTAATGAAAAACTGTTTTTT.

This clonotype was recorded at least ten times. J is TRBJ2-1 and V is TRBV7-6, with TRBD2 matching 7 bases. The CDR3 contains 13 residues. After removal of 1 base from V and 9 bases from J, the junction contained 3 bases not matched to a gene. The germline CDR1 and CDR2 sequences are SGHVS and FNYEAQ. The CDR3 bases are TGTGCCAGCAGCTTAGTGCGGGAGAGTGAGCAGTTCTTC. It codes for CASSLVRESEQFF.

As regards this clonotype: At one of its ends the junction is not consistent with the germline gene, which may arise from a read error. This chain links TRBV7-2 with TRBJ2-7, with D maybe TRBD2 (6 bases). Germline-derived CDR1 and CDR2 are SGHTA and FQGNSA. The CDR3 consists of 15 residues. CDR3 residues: CANSLLEGVNYEQYF. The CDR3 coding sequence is TGTGCCAACAGCCTCCTGGAGGGAGTGAACTACGAGCAGTACTTC. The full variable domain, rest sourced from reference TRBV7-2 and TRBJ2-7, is GAGVSQSPSNKVTEKGKDVELRCDPISGHTALYWYRQSLGQGLEFLIYFQGNSAPDKSGLPSDRFSAERTGGSVSTLTIQRTQQEDSAVYLCANSLLEGVNYEQYFGPGTRLTVT.